This passage covers 21 T cell receptor beta chains from one sample sequenced in a study of cytotoxic CD8 clonotypes in ibrutinib-treated CLL. Here immunoSEQ multiplex PCR was the method, and the copy in TCRdb shows in-frame clones only, minus some. The sample lists 250,000 to 350,000 clones; 76% were seen once. The source material was PBMCs, sampled at disease progression, from a patient treated with ibrutinib. Source of these receptors: a human donor with chronic lymphocytic leukemia.

The rearrangement joins TRBV5-4 to TRBJ2-5, with D hard to call. Germline assignment: CDR1 SGHNT and CDR2 YYREEE (reference sequence). The CDR3 is 15 amino acids. With 4 bases removed from V and 1 base from J, the gap between germline ends came to 14 bases. The CDR3 protein is CASSERRVAQETQYF. Written as DNA, the CDR3 is TGTGCCAGCAGCGAACGCAGAGTTGCCCAAGAGACCCAGTACTTC. The whole variable domain, remainder taken from reference TRBV5-4 and TRBJ2-5, is ETGVTQSPTHLIKTRGQQVTLRCSSQSGHNTVSWYQQALGQGPQFIFQYYREEENGRGNFPPRFSGLQFPNYSSELNVNALELDDSALYLCASSERRVAQETQYFGPGTRLLVL.

This sequence joins TRBV4-2 and TRBJ2-1, with no clear D. Trimming stripped 7 bases from V and 1 base from J, with 8 bases between. The germline V gene has CDR1 LGHNA and CDR2 YNFKEQ. This CDR3 spans 13 amino acids. The CDR3 sequence: CASTSFSYNEQFF. Written as DNA, the CDR3 is TGTGCCAGCACCAGTTTTTCCTACAATGAGCAGTTCTTC.

The chain employs TRBV7-9 and TRBJ2-5, with D unresolved. This CDR3 spans 12 amino acids. The germline CDR1 and CDR2 sequences are SEHNR and FQNEAQ (reference sequence). V gave up 5 bases and J gave up 1 base, with 5 bases separating them. CDR3 residues: CASSRLQETQYF. In DNA form, the CDR3 reads TGTGCCAGCAGCCGGCTCCAAGAGACCCAGTACTTC.

The J gene is TRBJ2-5, the V gene TRBV27; D assignment may be TRBD1 or TRBD2 (6 bases each). Trimming removed 3 bases from V and 12 bases from J, with 26 bases in between. The V gene's germline CDR1 is MNHEY and CDR2 SMNVEV (reference sequence). There are 16 residues in the CDR3. The CDR3 DNA sequence: TGTGCCAGCAGTTTGATTGGGGGGCTTATGAACAGCGAAAAGTACTTC. Residues: CASSLIGGLMNSEKYF.

The rearrangement joins TRBV14 to TRBJ2-7; D might be TRBD2 (6 bases). The germline V gene encodes CDR1 SGHDN and CDR2 FVKESK. V lost 2 bases and J 0 bases, leaving 11 bases between the germline ends. The CDR3 covers 15 residues. For the CDR3, the DNA is TGTGCCAGCAGCCAAAGGCAGGGAGGCTCCTACGAGCAGTACTTC. Translated, it gives CASSQRQGGSYEQYF.

J is TRBJ2-5 and V is TRBV5-1; 8 bases match TRBD2. The V and J ends lost 1 base and 5 bases, in that order; junction bases with no gene match: 10. In germline, CDR1 is SGHRS, CDR2 YFSETQ. This CDR3 is built from 16 residues. The CDR3 DNA reads TGCGCCAGCAGCTTGATCTCGGGAGGGCCGGGGGAGACCCAGTACTTC. It yields the protein CASSLISGGPGETQYF.

This clone has more than one count but fewer than ten. The rearrangement links TRBV7-8 to TRBJ2-7; 7 bases align to TRBD2. V gave up 4 bases and J gave up 6 bases; unmatched junction bases: 6. This CDR3 spans 13 amino acids. Germline V gene sequence: CDR1 SGHVS, CDR2 FQNEAQ. In DNA, the CDR3 is TGTGCCAGCAGCTATAATGTAGCGGGCGAGCAGTACTTC. It is translated as CASSYNVAGEQYF.

This clone was detected once. This rearrangement joins TRBV6-6 to TRBJ2-7; possible D gene TRBD1, 6 bases. Germline V gene data show CDR1 as MNHNY and CDR2 as SVGAGI (reference sequence). V gave up 4 bases and J gave up 2 bases, with 15 bases separating them. The CDR3 totals 15 residues. The CDR3 spells CASSSPGHGAYEQYF. The CDR3 DNA is TGTGCCAGCAGTTCACCGGGACACGGGGCCTACGAGCAGTACTTC.

The V gene is TRBV18, the J gene TRBJ2-3, with D possibly TRBD1 on 6 matching bases. The CDR3 runs 15 residues. Trimming stripped 0 bases from V and 4 bases from J, with 11 bases between. From germline, CDR1 is KGHSH and CDR2 LQKENI. In DNA, the CDR3 is TGTGCCAGCTCACCACCGATGGGGGCGGCAGATACGCAGTATTTT. Translating it yields CASSPPMGAADTQYF.

The V and J genes are TRBV7-8 and TRBJ2-5; 10 bases agree with TRBD2. The germline CDR1 and CDR2 sequences are SGHVS and FQNEAQ. The CDR3 extends over 13 amino acids. The trim removed 7 bases at V and 7 bases at J, leaving 6 bases unmatched. The DNA of the CDR3 is TGTGCCAGCAAAGCGGGGGGGCTCGTGACCCAGTACTTC. The encoded protein is CASKAGGLVTQYF.

The V gene is TRBV10-1, the J gene TRBJ2-3; maybe TRBD1 (6 bases). The V gene's germline CDR1 is WNHNN and CDR2 SYGVQD (reference sequence). The ends were cut back, 7 bases at V and 2 bases at J, with 13 bases in the middle. The CDR3 extends over 14 amino acids. The CDR3 spells CASTPQGITDTQYF. CDR3 bases: TGCGCCAGCACCCCCCAGGGGATCACAGATACGCAGTATTTT.

The CDR3 reads CASSVGSGGINEQFF. CDR3 coding DNA: TGTGCCAGCAGCGTTGGTTCGGGGGGGATTAATGAGCAGTTCTTC. This chain links TRBV11-3 with TRBJ2-1, with 8 nucleotides matching TRBD2. Germline V gene data show CDR1 as SGHNT and CDR2 as YENEEA. The CDR3 has 15 amino acids. With V trimmed by 5 bases and J by 7 bases, 10 bases remained unmatched.

The V and J genes are TRBV25-1 and TRBJ1-5; 7 bases align to TRBD1. CDR3 size: 14 residues. V lost 5 bases to trimming and J lost 6 bases; unmatched junction nucleotides: 7. Germline V gives CDR1 MGHDK, CDR2 SYGVNS. CDR3: CASSKGGGGQPQHF. CDR3 bases: TGTGCCAGCAGTAAAGGGGGCGGGGGTCAGCCCCAGCATTTT.

The V call is TRBV11-2, the J call TRBJ2-1; TRBD2 matches at 7 bases. J was trimmed by 5 bases and V by 3 bases; bases with no gene match: 4. In germline, CDR1 is SGHAT, CDR2 FQNNGV. The CDR3 loop spans 14 amino acids. The CDR3 DNA reads TGTGCCAGCAGCTTCACTGCGGGGGACAATGAGCAGTTCTTC. Its translation: CASSFTAGDNEQFF.

On this clone: The same CDR3 also results from other DNA sequences found in this sample. The chain employs TRBV5-1 and TRBJ2-7, with D possibly matching TRBD2 (7 bases). Deletions cut 2 bases from V and 2 bases from J, with 8 bases between. This CDR3 is 13 amino acids long. Germline assignment: CDR1 SGHRS and CDR2 YFSETQ. The CDR3 region has the DNA TGCGCCAGCAGCTTCGGGGGGCCCTACGAGCAGTACTTC. Translation gives CASSFGGPYEQYF.

This sequence joins TRBV10-2 and TRBJ2-7; D is unresolved. Per germline, CDR1 WSHSY and CDR2 SAAADI. CDR3 length equals 15 residues. The germline V and J ends were trimmed by 2 bases and 5 bases, with 16 bases remaining between them. The CDR3 sequence: CASSEPRLGWDEQYF. The CDR3 nucleotides read TGCGCCAGCAGTGAGCCCCGGTTGGGGTGGGACGAGCAGTACTTC.

J is TRBJ1-1 and V is TRBV29-1; maybe TRBD1 (5 bases). The germline V gene has CDR1 SQVTM and CDR2 ANQGSEA. V was trimmed by 6 bases and J by 3 bases, leaving 17 bases between them. This CDR3 has 14 amino acids. The CDR3 DNA reads TGCAGCGTGGGACGACGGCTAGGAGACACTGAAGCTTTCTTT. Amino acid sequence: CSVGRRLGDTEAFF.

This chain joins TRBV18 and TRBJ2-1, with 10 bases fitting TRBD2. J lost 10 bases, V lost 1 base, and 10 bases had no gene match. This CDR3 is built from 16 residues. The V gene's germline CDR1 is KGHSH and CDR2 LQKENI. For the CDR3, the DNA is TGTGCCAGCTCACCACGGCTGCTAGCGGGAGAGGGAGAGCAGTTCTTC. It is translated as CASSPRLLAGEGEQFF.

This clone came up once. The V call is TRBV4-1, the J call TRBJ2-3; D might be TRBD2 (5 bases). The germline gives CDR1 MGHRA, CDR2 YSYEKL. Between the trimmed V and J ends, which lost 1 base and 7 bases, there was a span of 24 bases. The CDR3 contains 18 residues. The CDR3 spells CASSQVGNGGLHIHTQYF. CDR3 in DNA: TGCGCCAGCAGCCAAGTGGGGAATGGCGGGCTCCATATCCATACGCAGTATTTT.

The chain links TRBV7-3 to TRBJ2-7; 10 nucleotides agree with TRBD1. Trimming took 8 bases from V and 6 from J; bases not matched to a gene: 7. Germline assignment: CDR1 SGHTA and CDR2 FQGTGA. The CDR3 has 13 residues. CDR3 loop: CASSQDRGGEQYF. The DNA of the CDR3 is TGTGCCAGCTCCCAGGACAGGGGGGGCGAGCAGTACTTC.

The V call is TRBV4-1, the J call TRBJ1-5; 7 bases fit TRBD1. CDR3 length: 16 amino acids. Germline CDR1 MGHRA, CDR2 YSYEKL. Trimming at V came to 1 base and at J to 10 bases, leaving 13 bases not matched to a gene. CDR3 sequence: CASSQAGGGVGHPQHF. CDR3 nucleotides: TGCGCCAGCAGCCAAGCGGGAGGGGGCGTGGGTCACCCCCAGCATTTT.